This entry is about one TCR beta chain. The data are from a study of blood T cell repertoires in COVID-19. Across the whole study: Samples of COVID-19 (acute and convalescent) were obtained from the United States, Italy and Spain. PBMCs, B-cell-depleted T cells, or T cells provided the cDNA or gDNA that made up the material.

J was trimmed by 9 bases and V by 11 bases; bases with no gene match: 6. The CDR3 length is 13 residues. TCRdb's table, derived via immunoSEQ multiplex PCR, lists solely in-frame clones and lacks some. The sample has about 120,000 clones, about 79% seen once. Sequencing was done on a sample of peripheral blood. This sequence joins TRBV12-3 or TRBV12-4 and TRBJ2-1; TRBD2 matches at 14 bases. The receptor was isolated from a woman aged 80 or over with acute or convalescent COVID-19. The CDR3 loop is CAARLAGGREQFF. The CDR3 region has the DNA TGTGCCGCCCGACTAGCGGGGGGGCGTGAGCAGTTCTTC.